Each of the 22 T cell receptor beta chains below was sequenced from the same sample in a study of CD8 T cells in Susac syndrome (dated by TCRdb to the late 2010s). Libraries came from the immunoSEQ multiplex PCR assay. RNA was extracted with the RNeasy kit and 0.5 to 1 ug was reverse transcribed using random hexamers. TCRdb redid the processing of the public reads, applying fastp at Q25 and MiXCR, and retained in-frame beta chains. Every distinct CDR3 protein forms one entry, paired with its most common genes and DNA. The sample data list 100,000 to 150,000 distinct CDR3 sequences, and 90% to 95% of these were observed just once. Of the sample, more than 0.095% falls within the top ten clones. The sequencing sample was made of CD4+ T cells from PBMCs. All receptors derive from a human donor in good health.

The CDR3 nucleotides are TGTGCCAGCGCGAGGAGGGGTGCCGTGAAAGAGACCCAGTACTTC. As protein: CASARRGAVKETQYF. The chain employs TRBV3-1 and TRBJ2-5, with a tentative D call TRBD2 (6 bases). The CDR3 totals 15 residues. The germline V and J ends were trimmed by 8 bases and 3 bases, with 19 bases remaining between them. Germline CDR1 reads LGHDT; CDR2 reads YNNKEL (reference sequence).

The chain joins TRBV5-1 to TRBJ2-3, with D possibly matching TRBD2 (5 bases). The length of the CDR3 is 15 residues. Germline lookup yields CDR1 SGHRS and CDR2 YFSETQ. V lost 8 bases to trimming and J lost 4 bases, with 20 bases between them. CDR3 residues: CARALARAGPDTQYF. In DNA form, the CDR3 reads TGCGCCAGAGCCCTTGCCCGGGCGGGCCCAGATACGCAGTATTTT. The complete variable domain, with remaining parts taken from reference TRBV5-1 and TRBJ2-3, reads KAGVTQTPRYLIKTRGQQVTLSCSPISGHRSVSWYQQTPGQGLQFLFEYFSETQRNKGNFPGRFSGRQFSNSRSEMNVSTLELGDSALYLCARALARAGPDTQYFGPGTRLTVL.

V and J are TRBV5-1 and TRBJ2-7; D is unresolved. Germline values: CDR1 SGHRS, CDR2 YFSETQ. The CDR3 is 13 amino acids. Between the trimmed V and J ends, which lost 0 bases and 3 bases, there was a span of 7 bases. The CDR3, as DNA: TGCGCCAGCAGCTTGGGTGGAGACTACGAGCAGTACTTC. This codes for CASSLGGDYEQYF.

The chain has TRBV3-1 and TRBJ2-1; D gene ambiguous. V gave up 0 bases and J gave up 7 bases, with 16 bases separating them. The germline V gene has CDR1 LGHDT and CDR2 YNNKEL (reference sequence). The CDR3 is 16 amino acids. CDR3 in amino acids: CASSQDRTDTRNEQFF. The CDR3 DNA reads TGTGCCAGCAGCCAAGATCGAACGGATACGAGAAATGAGCAGTTCTTC.

Written as DNA, the CDR3 is TGTGCCAGCAGCCCTCAGGGGGGCGGTTCCGAGCAGTACTTC. Its protein is CASSPQGGGSEQYF. The V and J genes are TRBV3-1 and TRBJ2-7; D is perhaps TRBD1 (7 bases). The germline gives CDR1 LGHDT, CDR2 YNNKEL (reference sequence). This CDR3 region has 14 residues. V lost 4 bases and J 6 bases, leaving 16 bases between the germline ends.

This rearrangement joins TRBV12-3 or TRBV12-4 to TRBJ2-7; 7 positions match TRBD2. V shed 7 bases and J 1 base; nucleotides not matched to a gene: 4. The CDR3 sequence is 13 residues long. The CDR3 protein is CASTSGLSYEQYF. DNA for the CDR3: TGTGCCAGCACTAGCGGTCTATCCTACGAGCAGTACTTC.

The chain links TRBV6-6 to TRBJ2-3; 10 bases are a match to TRBD1. Trimming removed 5 bases from V and 6 bases from J; junction bases left unmatched: 2. This CDR3 is built from 13 residues. The germline CDR1 and CDR2 sequences are MNHNY and SVGAGI (reference sequence). CDR3 in amino acids: CASSKTGGDTQYF. Here the CDR3 DNA reads TGTGCCAGCAGTAAGACAGGGGGCGATACGCAGTATTTT.

The chain has TRBV28 and TRBJ2-7; 8 bases are a match to TRBD1. V gave up 5 bases and J gave up 6 bases; unmatched junction bases: 12. Germline CDR1 is MDHEN and CDR2 is SYDVKM. The CDR3 has 15 residues. CDR3 residues: CASSPAPQGAGEQYF. For the CDR3, the DNA is TGTGCCAGCAGTCCCGCTCCCCAGGGGGCGGGCGAGCAGTACTTC. Full variable domain (outside the CDR3, taken from reference TRBV28 and TRBJ2-7): DVKVTQSSRYLVKRTGEKVFLECVQDMDHENMFWYRQDPGLGLRLIYFSYDVKMKEKGDIPEGYSVSREKKERFSLILESASTNQTSMYLCASSPAPQGAGEQYFGPGTRLTVT.

The rearrangement joins TRBV29-1 to TRBJ2-1; D is perhaps TRBD1 or TRBD2 (5 bases each). Germline V gene lookup returns CDR1 SQVTM and CDR2 ANQGSEA. Trimming took off 7 bases at V and 6 bases at J, with 13 bases between the two ends. The CDR3 contains 12 residues. Here the CDR3 DNA reads TGCAGCGCGAGAGGGACGCGCAATGAGCAGTTCTTC. Its protein is CSARGTRNEQFF.

The rearrangement joins TRBV18 to TRBJ1-1; the D is unclear. The germline V gene encodes CDR1 KGHSH and CDR2 LQKENI. Trimming shortened V by 3 bases and J by 2 bases, and 10 bases separated the two germline ends. This CDR3 has 14 amino acids. CDR3 coding DNA: TGTGCCAGCTCACCCCAGGATACAAACACTGAAGCTTTCTTT. Translation: CASSPQDTNTEAFF.

This chain links TRBV5-1 with TRBJ1-1; D perhaps matches TRBD1 (6 bases). Germline V gives CDR1 SGHRS, CDR2 YFSETQ. The CDR3 loop spans 19 amino acids. Trimming left V 3 bases short and J 6 bases short, with 30 bases between. This CDR3 reads CASSSPRGQLATQGSEAFF. As DNA, the CDR3 is TGCGCCAGCAGCTCCCCTAGGGGACAACTCGCGACGCAGGGGTCTGAAGCTTTCTTT. Complete variable domain (other parts from reference TRBV5-1 and TRBJ1-1): KAGVTQTPRYLIKTRGQQVTLSCSPISGHRSVSWYQQTPGQGLQFLFEYFSETQRNKGNFPGRFSGRQFSNSRSEMNVSTLELGDSALYLCASSSPRGQLATQGSEAFFGQGTRLTVV.

V usage is TRBV27 and J usage is TRBJ2-7; 10 bases are a match to TRBD2. Germline CDR1 and CDR2: MNHEY and SMNVEV (reference sequence). After removal of 5 bases from V and 7 bases from J, the junction contained 23 bases not matched to a gene. CDR3 size: 19 residues. The CDR3, as DNA: TGTGCCAGCAGTCAGCCTGTTCTAGCGGGAGTAGGGGCGAGGGGAGAGCAGTACTTC. Residues: CASSQPVLAGVGARGEQYF.

V gene TRBV29-1 combines with J gene TRBJ2-2; D is ambiguous. The CDR3 consists of 15 residues. Trimming left V 6 bases short and J 3 bases short, with 17 bases between. The V gene's germline CDR1 is SQVTM and CDR2 ANQGSEA. The CDR3 coding sequence is TGCAGCGTGACCCCCATCCACCATTACACCGGGGAGCTGTTTTTT. This codes for CSVTPIHHYTGELFF.

The chain has TRBV2 and TRBJ1-1; D is perhaps TRBD1 (6 bases). The V end was cut by 4 bases, the J end by 0 bases, with 9 bases between. The CDR3 totals 14 residues. Germline V gene lookup returns CDR1 SNHLY and CDR2 FYNNEI. The CDR3 sequence: CASSVRTVNTEAFF. The CDR3 DNA reads TGTGCCAGCAGTGTCCGGACAGTGAACACTGAAGCTTTCTTT.

This chain links TRBV29-1 with TRBJ2-1; no definite D call. Germline V gene data show CDR1 as SQVTM and CDR2 as ANQGSEA. V shed 4 bases and J shed 0 bases, with 7 bases lying between them. The CDR3 sequence is 13 residues long. For the CDR3, the DNA is TGCAGCGTTGTTATCTACTCCTACAATGAGCAGTTCTTC. It is translated as CSVVIYSYNEQFF.

The V call is TRBV3-1, the J call TRBJ2-7, with D perhaps matching TRBD1 (5 bases). V was clipped by 0 bases and J by 8 bases, with 14 bases between them. The CDR3 has 14 amino acids. Germline CDR1 reads LGHDT; CDR2 reads YNNKEL (reference sequence). This chain's CDR3 is CASSQDQGLGKQYF. CDR3 sequence (DNA): TGTGCCAGCAGCCAAGATCAGGGCCTTGGGAAGCAGTACTTC.

This chain uses TRBV29-1 with TRBJ1-3; D is ambiguous. V lost 5 bases and J lost 0, with 8 bases in between. Germline lookup yields CDR1 SQVTM and CDR2 ANQGSEA. CDR3 length: 13 amino acids. The CDR3 DNA reads TGCAGCGTTCAAACGTACTCTGGAAACACCATATATTTT. Amino acid sequence: CSVQTYSGNTIYF.

V gene TRBV30 combines with J gene TRBJ2-2, with 7 bases fitting TRBD1. V dropped 2 bases and J dropped 5; count of bases not matched to a gene: 17. The CDR3 is 18 residues long. From germline, CDR1 is GTSNPN and CDR2 SVGIG (reference sequence). This CDR3 reads CAWSLEGAPRGPTGELFF. The CDR3 nucleotides are TGTGCCTGGAGTCTTGAGGGGGCCCCCCGAGGCCCGACCGGGGAGCTGTTTTTT.

The chain employs TRBV5-1 and TRBJ2-7; the match to TRBD1 covers 9 bases. Germline loops: CDR1 SGHRS, CDR2 YFSETQ. V gave up 4 bases and J gave up 1 base; unmatched junction bases: 6. The CDR3 spans 15 residues. CDR3 loop: CASSTTGGISYEQYF. The CDR3 nucleotides are TGCGCCAGCAGCACGACAGGGGGGATTTCCTACGAGCAGTACTTC. Using reference TRBV5-1 and TRBJ2-7 for the parts outside the CDR3, the full variable domain is KAGVTQTPRYLIKTRGQQVTLSCSPISGHRSVSWYQQTPGQGLQFLFEYFSETQRNKGNFPGRFSGRQFSNSRSEMNVSTLELGDSALYLCASSTTGGISYEQYFGPGTRLTVT.

The chain carries TRBV7-2 and TRBJ2-6; D not certain. The CDR3 totals 16 residues. CDR1 SGHTA and CDR2 FQGNSA come from the germline V gene. Deletions cut 2 bases from V and 2 bases from J, with 10 bases between. Written as DNA, the CDR3 is TGTGCCAGCAGCTTACAGGCTGGGGCTGGGGCCAACGTCCTGACTTTC. Protein: CASSLQAGAGANVLTF.

This clonotype is a singleton in its sample. V gene TRBV20-1 combines with J gene TRBJ2-3; 7 nucleotides line up with TRBD2. V trimming: 6 bases; J trimming: 2 bases; junction bases outside the gene matches: 5. Germline V lookup: CDR1 DFQATT, CDR2 SNEGSKA (reference sequence). The CDR3 runs to 13 residues. The CDR3 is CSAEAGFTDTQYF. The CDR3 bases are TGCAGTGCCGAAGCGGGATTCACAGATACGCAGTATTTT.

The genes are TRBV29-1 and TRBJ1-1, with D maybe TRBD1 (5 bases). The germline V gene encodes CDR1 SQVTM and CDR2 ANQGSEA. CDR3 length equals 11 residues. With 8 bases removed from V and 6 bases from J, the gap between germline ends came to 13 bases. The CDR3 DNA follows: TGCAGCTCCCGGTGGGGGGCTGAAGCTTTCTTT. Residues: CSSRWGAEAFF.